Following are 25 T cell receptor beta chains from one sample sequenced in a study of blood T cell repertoires in COVID-19. Some clones are missing from TCRdb's copy, which holds only in-frame ones; the method was immunoSEQ multiplex PCR. The repertoire holds around 94,000 clones, with about 80% as singletons. Sequenced: peripheral blood. Receptors were obtained from a human donor in a cohort sampled during active COVID-19.

This clone was recorded only once. The chain carries TRBV5-1 and TRBJ1-5; 8 bases map to TRBD1. V dropped 3 bases and J dropped 7; count of bases not matched to a gene: 3. This CDR3 contains 13 residues. Germline loops: CDR1 SGHRS, CDR2 YFSETQ. CDR3 sequence reads: CASSYDRGQPQHF. For the CDR3, the DNA is TGCGCCAGCAGCTACGACAGGGGACAGCCCCAGCATTTT. Complete variable domain (other parts from reference TRBV5-1 and TRBJ1-5): KAGVTQTPRYLIKTRGQQVTLSCSPISGHRSVSWYQQTPGQGLQFLFEYFSETQRNKGNFPGRFSGRQFSNSRSEMNVSTLELGDSALYLCASSYDRGQPQHFGDGTRLSIL.

The chain combines TRBV21-1 with TRBJ2-7; TRBD2, the D gene given by the table, was not confirmed from the DNA. TRBV21-1 is an annotated pseudogene. This CDR3 comprises 16 residues. This CDR3 is CASSNWWREISYEQYF. The CDR3 DNA sequence: TGTGCCAGCAGCAATTGGTGGCGGGAGATCTCCTACGAGCAGTACTTC.

This clone has only one observation. The J gene is TRBJ2-7, the V gene TRBV2, with TRBD2 matching over 10 bases. The CDR3 is 15 amino acids. Germline V gene lookup returns CDR1 SNHLY and CDR2 FYNNEI. The J segment lost 3 bases and the V segment lost 3 bases, leaving 5 bases of the junction unmatched. This chain's CDR3 is CASSDNVAGGYEQYF. In DNA, the CDR3 is TGTGCCAGCAGTGATAACGTAGCGGGAGGCTACGAGCAGTACTTC.

On this clone: This CDR3 is also generated by other DNA sequences in the sample. This rearrangement joins TRBV6-2 or TRBV6-3 to TRBJ1-6; D is unresolved. In germline, CDR1 is MNHEY, CDR2 SVGEGT. The CDR3 is 14 amino acids. V lost 4 bases, J lost 2 bases, and 6 bases lay in between. CDR3: CASSFGAYNSPLHF. In DNA, the CDR3 is TGTGCCAGCAGTTTTGGAGCCTATAATTCACCCCTCCACTTT.

This sequence joins TRBV6-5 and TRBJ2-7, with 9 bases aligning to TRBD1. The CDR3 consists of 15 residues. The J segment lost 4 bases and the V segment lost 6 bases, leaving 10 bases of the junction unmatched. Per the germline V gene, CDR1 is MNHEY and CDR2 is SVGAGI. The CDR3 DNA reads TGTGCCAGCAGAGCCGACAGGGGGGCTTTTTACGAGCAGTACTTC. This gives the protein CASRADRGAFYEQYF.

In DNA, the CDR3 is TGTGCCAGGATCGATAGAAGAGCCTCTGGAAACACCATATATTTT. This encodes CARIDRRASGNTIYF. This chain joins TRBV21-1 and TRBJ1-3. TRBV21-1 is given as a pseudogene. The CDR3 contains 15 residues.

As to this clone: Because the CDR3's place on the DNA is in doubt, the DNA is left out and the CDR3 is given as listed by TCRdb. The rearrangement joins TRBV21-1 to TRBJ2-3; the D call in the table, TRBD1, was not verified against the DNA. TRBV21-1 is a pseudogene. The CDR3 contains 16 residues when both ends are counted. The CDR3 reads CASSFAAGTAEDTQYF.

The CDR3 protein is CASRNTGTGTYEQYF. For the CDR3, the DNA is TGTGCCAGCAGGAATACCGGGACAGGGACCTACGAGCAGTACTTC. The rearrangement uses TRBV2 and TRBJ2-7; TRBD1 matches at 9 bases. J was trimmed by 2 bases and V by 6 bases; bases with no gene match: 8. Germline CDR1 reads SNHLY; CDR2 reads FYNNEI. The CDR3 has 15 residues. Using reference TRBV2 and TRBJ2-7 for the parts outside the CDR3, the full variable domain is EPEVTQTPSHQVTQMGQEVILRCVPISNHLYFYWYRQILGQKVEFLVSFYNNEISEKSEIFDDQFSVERPDGSNFTLKIRSTKLEDSAMYFCASRNTGTGTYEQYFGPGTRLTVT.

J is TRBJ2-7 and V is TRBV7-2; the match to TRBD2 covers 10 bases. The CDR3 covers 13 residues. After removal of 7 bases from V and 4 bases from J, the junction contained 4 bases not matched to a gene. Germline CDR1 SGHTA, CDR2 FQGNSA. For the CDR3, the DNA is TGTGCCAGCACGAAGCGGGAGGGATACGAGCAGTACTTC. Its translation is CASTKREGYEQYF.

This chain joins TRBV9 and TRBJ1-1; D perhaps matches TRBD1 (6 bases). The V and J ends lost 5 bases and 0 bases respectively, with 17 bases between them. CDR3 length equals 16 residues. Germline-derived CDR1 and CDR2 are SGDLS and YYNGEE. CDR3 loop: CASRPSGTLMNTEAFF. CDR3 in DNA: TGTGCCAGCAGGCCTTCCGGGACACTCATGAACACTGAAGCTTTCTTT.

The chain employs TRBV12-3 or TRBV12-4 and TRBJ2-1, with TRBD2 identical over 8 bases. Trimming at V came to 2 bases and at J to 13 bases, leaving 7 bases not matched to a gene. The CDR3 is 13 amino acids. The CDR3 here is CASSLQREWHQFF. The CDR3 nucleotides are TGTGCCAGCAGTTTACAGCGGGAGTGGCATCAGTTCTTC.

The chain links TRBV11-2 to TRBJ2-7; TRBD1 aligns across 8 bases. Germline V gene data show CDR1 as SGHAT and CDR2 as FQNNGV. V was clipped by 3 bases and J by 7 bases; unmatched bases: 11. The CDR3 has 15 amino acids. DNA for the CDR3: TGTGCCAGCAGCTTGGCCGGGACAGGTCGAGGAGAGCAGTACTTC. Encoded protein: CASSLAGTGRGEQYF.

The chain joins TRBV5-1 to TRBJ2-1; D gene unclear. Germline V gene data show CDR1 as SGHRS and CDR2 as YFSETQ. The CDR3 has 13 amino acids. Trimming took 1 base from V and 9 from J, leaving 11 bases between them. CDR3 nucleotide sequence: TGCGCCAGCAGCTTGTACCTAGGTAGTGAGCAGTTCTTC. Translation gives CASSLYLGSEQFF.

This chain uses TRBV5-1 with TRBJ2-5, with 10 bases fitting TRBD2. Trimming at V came to 0 bases and at J to 2 bases, leaving 4 bases not matched to a gene. This CDR3 has 16 amino acids. The germline V gene encodes CDR1 SGHRS and CDR2 YFSETQ. CDR3 amino acids: CASSLGAGGLQETQYF. CDR3 nucleotide sequence: TGCGCCAGCAGCTTGGGAGCGGGAGGGCTACAAGAGACCCAGTACTTC.

CDR3 loop: CAWMEGPTSYEQYF. The CDR3 bases are TGTGCCTGGATGGAGGGGCCAACCTCCTACGAGCAGTACTTC. The chain uses TRBV30 and TRBJ2-7; tentatively, D is TRBD2 (6 bases). The CDR3 has 14 residues. Trimming shortened V by 4 bases and J by 0 bases, and 13 bases separated the two germline ends. Germline CDR1 is GTSNPN and CDR2 is SVGIG (reference sequence).

The J gene is TRBJ1-3, the V gene TRBV11-2; D is unclear. The CDR3 runs to 14 residues. Germline V gives CDR1 SGHAT, CDR2 FQNNGV. Trimming removed 5 bases from V and 0 bases from J, with 8 bases in between. The CDR3 DNA sequence: TGTGCCAGCAGCCCTCAACACTCTGGAAACACCATATATTTT. Translation gives CASSPQHSGNTIYF. The variable domain in full, completed from reference TRBV11-2 and TRBJ1-3, reads EAGVAQSPRYKIIEKRQSVAFWCNPISGHATLYWYQQILGQGPKLLIQFQNNGVVDDSQLPKDRFSAERLKGVDSTLKIQPAKLEDSAVYLCASSPQHSGNTIYFGEGSWLTVV.

The J gene is TRBJ2-1, the V gene TRBV11-1; D perhaps matches TRBD2 (6 bases). This CDR3 has 12 residues. With 2 bases removed from V and 10 bases from J, the gap between germline ends came to 9 bases. From germline, CDR1 is SGHAT and CDR2 FQDESV (reference sequence). The CDR3 DNA follows: TGTGCCAGCAGCTTACGGCGGGACGAGCAGTTCTTC. Its protein is CASSLRRDEQFF.

The chain links TRBV7-9 to TRBJ2-5, with a tentative D call TRBD1 (6 bases). Trimming took off 6 bases at V and 1 base at J, with 12 bases between the two ends. Germline lookup yields CDR1 SEHNR and CDR2 FQNEAQ (reference sequence). CDR3 size: 14 residues. CDR3 nucleotide sequence: TGTGCCAGCAGTTCTGCAGGGGTCCAAGAGACCCAGTACTTC. Translating it yields CASSSAGVQETQYF.

This chain connects TRBV7-8 to TRBJ2-5; TRBD1 is a possible D gene (6 bases). V gave up 4 bases and J gave up 3 bases, with 12 bases separating them. Germline loops: CDR1 SGHVS, CDR2 FQNEAQ. The CDR3 runs to 14 residues. CDR3 in DNA: TGTGCCAGCAGCTCCTTCGGGACAAAAGAGACCCAGTACTTC. Its translation: CASSSFGTKETQYF.

The J gene is TRBJ2-7, the V gene TRBV14, with D possibly matching TRBD1 (5 bases). This CDR3 is 11 amino acids long. The germline V gene has CDR1 SGHDN and CDR2 FVKESK. V was trimmed by 8 bases and J by 4 bases, leaving 9 bases between them. The CDR3 region is CASGARYEQYF. The DNA of the CDR3 is TGTGCCAGCGGGGCCCGGTACGAGCAGTACTTC.

In its sample, this clone was seen a few times. The CDR3 reads CASSRLGRGTQYF. DNA of the CDR3: TGTGCCAGCAGCCGACTCGGGAGGGGGACCCAGTACTTC. This chain joins TRBV5-8 and TRBJ2-5; TRBD2 aligns across 8 bases. The CDR3 is 13 amino acids. V dropped 4 bases and J dropped 7; count of bases not matched to a gene: 6. Germline V gives CDR1 SGHTS, CDR2 YDEGEE.

J is TRBJ1-1 and V is TRBV2, with TRBD1 as a possible D gene (6 bases). CDR1 and CDR2 (germline): SNHLY, FYNNEI. The CDR3 sequence is 12 residues long. Trimming cost V 7 bases and J 4 bases, with 10 bases left between them. Here the CDR3 DNA reads TGTGCCAGCACTGGACAGTTCACTGAAGCTTTCTTT. It codes for CASTGQFTEAFF.

The rearrangement links TRBV5-4 to TRBJ2-5; D is ambiguous. V lost 5 bases to trimming and J lost 5 bases, with 10 bases between them. CDR1 is SGHNT, CDR2 YYREEE, per germline (reference sequence). This CDR3 has 12 residues. The DNA of the CDR3 is TGTGCCAGCAGTCGCGAGAGTGAGACCCAGTACTTC. Translated: CASSRESETQYF.

The V and J genes are TRBV2 and TRBJ2-7; 13 positions match TRBD2. The V segment lost 3 bases and the J segment 9 bases; nucleotides outside the gene matches: 8. The CDR3 sequence is 15 residues long. CDR1 is SNHLY, CDR2 FYNNEI, per germline. The CDR3 loop reads CASSDGTSGKKPQYF. The CDR3 DNA sequence: TGTGCCAGCAGTGACGGGACTAGCGGGAAGAAACCGCAGTACTTC. Full variable domain (missing parts from reference TRBV2 and TRBJ2-7): EPEVTQTPSHQVTQMGQEVILRCVPISNHLYFYWYRQILGQKVEFLVSFYNNEISEKSEIFDDQFSVERPDGSNFTLKIRSTKLEDSAMYFCASSDGTSGKKPQYFGPGTRLTVT.

V usage is TRBV7-9 and J usage is TRBJ2-3; unclear D gene. Trimming removed 5 bases at V and 4 bases at J, with 7 bases between. Germline V lookup: CDR1 SEHNR, CDR2 FQNEAQ (reference sequence). The CDR3 extends over 12 amino acids. The CDR3 sequence is CASSAEADTQYF. CDR3 DNA sequence: TGTGCCAGCAGCGCGGAAGCAGATACGCAGTATTTT.